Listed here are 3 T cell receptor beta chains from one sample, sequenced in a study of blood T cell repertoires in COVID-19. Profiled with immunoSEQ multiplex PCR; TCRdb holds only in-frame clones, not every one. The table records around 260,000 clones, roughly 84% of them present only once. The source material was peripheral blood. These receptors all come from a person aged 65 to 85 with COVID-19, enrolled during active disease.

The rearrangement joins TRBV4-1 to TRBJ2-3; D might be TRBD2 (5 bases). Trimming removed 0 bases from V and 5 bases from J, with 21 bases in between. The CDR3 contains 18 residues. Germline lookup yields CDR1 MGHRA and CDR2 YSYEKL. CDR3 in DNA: TGCGCCAGCAGCCAAGATCGGAATAGCGCCTTCCCCCAAGATACGCAGTATTTT. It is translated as CASSQDRNSAFPQDTQYF.

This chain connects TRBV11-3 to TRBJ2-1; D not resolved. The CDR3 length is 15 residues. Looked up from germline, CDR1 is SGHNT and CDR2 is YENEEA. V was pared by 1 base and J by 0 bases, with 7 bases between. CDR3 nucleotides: TGTGCCAGCAGCTTAGGGCGGAGCTCCTACAATGAGCAGTTCTTC. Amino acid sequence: CASSLGRSSYNEQFF.

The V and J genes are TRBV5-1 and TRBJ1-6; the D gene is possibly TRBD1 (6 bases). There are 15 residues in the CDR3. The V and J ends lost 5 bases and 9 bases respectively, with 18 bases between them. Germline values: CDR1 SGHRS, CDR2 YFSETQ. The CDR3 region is CASSSQGVVGSPLHF. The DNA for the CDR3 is TGCGCCAGCAGTTCACAGGGTGTTGTTGGTTCACCCCTCCACTTT.